The clone carrying this T cell receptor beta chain was recorded once. Its cognate antigen is unknown. CD8 cells regarded as naive lacked CD45RO, were positively chosen for CCR7, and omitted terminally differentiated effector memory CD45RA+ cells. Donors included only healthy HIV-negative adults lacking recent acute infections or vaccinations. The data derive from a study of shared clonotypes between healthy human individuals. In the study overall: In total, the donors were a couple of women and a few men aged 18 to 49.

Clones were sequenced by immunoSEQ multiplex PCR, and TCRdb holds only the in-frame ones, with some missing. The table shows a few hundred thousand clones, with 95% to 96% occurring only once. The study's findings and limits: When compared with the clonotypes that were shared by all four sorted-subset donors, the non-shared clonotypes turned out to have lower generation probabilities.

Trimming removed 1 base from V and 8 bases from J, with 11 bases in between. The CDR3 has 14 residues. Germline V gene lookup returns CDR1 SEHNR and CDR2 FQNEAQ (reference sequence). This TCR came from a woman in her 30s in good health. The sequenced material came from naive CD8+ T cells sorted from blood. The rearrangement uses TRBV7-9 and TRBJ1-4; D is uncertain. CDR3 DNA: TGTGCCAGCAGCTTAGTTTCGTTAGAGGAAAAACTGTTTTTT. This codes for CASSLVSLEEKLFF.